The clone carrying this T cell receptor beta chain has just a few counts. Its antigen remains unidentified. Before the COVID-19 pandemic, during about 2011-2018, CD4+ T cells were taken from unexposed donors. After approximately 10 days of culture, CD4+ T cells were isolated. Approximately 2 million PBMCs per well were cultured with about 9.8 IU/ml IL-2. Half the medium was replaced with IL-2 medium on days 3 and 7. Profiling relied on immunoSEQ multiplex PCR, and the TCRdb table lists in-frame clones only, not all of them. This table holds around 9,700 clones, approximately 74% found once. This sample was taken from a study of CD4 T cells in relation to SARS-CoV-2 and coronaviruses. Study conclusions and caveats: This crossreactivity analysis covered spike protein alone, no other viral proteins. About 65% of donors had memory CD4+ clonotypes crossrecognizing SARS-CoV-2 and common cold coronavirus spike.

V lost 2 bases, J lost 4 bases, and 7 bases stayed unmatched. Germline CDR1 MNHEY, CDR2 SMNVEV (reference sequence). The CDR3 spans 15 residues. This sequence originates from a human donor in good health. The rearrangement links TRBV27 to TRBJ2-7; 8 bases map to TRBD1. The sequenced material came from CD4+ T cells from PBMCs, cultured in vitro. For the CDR3, the DNA is TGTGCCAGCAGTTTAAGGACAGGGTGGGAATACGAGCAGTACTTC. Protein product: CASSLRTGWEYEQYF.